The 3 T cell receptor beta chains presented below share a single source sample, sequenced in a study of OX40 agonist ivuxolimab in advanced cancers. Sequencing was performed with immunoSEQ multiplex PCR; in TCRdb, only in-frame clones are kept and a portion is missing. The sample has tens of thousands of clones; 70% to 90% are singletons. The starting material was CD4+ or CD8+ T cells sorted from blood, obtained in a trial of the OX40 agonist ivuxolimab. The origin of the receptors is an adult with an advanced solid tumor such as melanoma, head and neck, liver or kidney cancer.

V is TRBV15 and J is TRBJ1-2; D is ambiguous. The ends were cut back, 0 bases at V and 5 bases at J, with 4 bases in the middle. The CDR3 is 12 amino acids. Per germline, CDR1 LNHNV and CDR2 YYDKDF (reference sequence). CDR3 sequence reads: CATSRDFYGYTF. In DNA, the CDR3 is TGTGCCACCAGCAGAGATTTTTATGGCTACACCTTC.

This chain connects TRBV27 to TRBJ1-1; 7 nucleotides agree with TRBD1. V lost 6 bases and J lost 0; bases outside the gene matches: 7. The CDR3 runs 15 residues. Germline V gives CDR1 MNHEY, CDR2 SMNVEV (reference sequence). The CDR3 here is CASRKKGQMNTEAFF. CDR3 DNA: TGTGCCAGCAGGAAAAAGGGACAGATGAACACTGAAGCTTTCTTT.

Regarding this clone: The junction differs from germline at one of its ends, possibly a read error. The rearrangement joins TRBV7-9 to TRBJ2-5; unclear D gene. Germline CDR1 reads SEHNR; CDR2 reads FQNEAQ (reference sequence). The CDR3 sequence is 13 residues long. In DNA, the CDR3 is TGTGCCAGCAGCTTAGGGGCTCTTCCGCCACATCACTTC. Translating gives CASSLGALPPHHF.